This T cell receptor beta chain was identified in a study of T cell responses to AZD1222 COVID-19 vaccine. About the research overall: Second-dose groups at about 4 or about 12 weeks were pooled.

The germline CDR1 and CDR2 sequences are LGHDT and YNNKEL (reference sequence). The length of the CDR3 is 14 residues. V was clipped by 4 bases and J by 3 bases, with 10 bases between them. As regards this clone: Its target is unknown.

Study-level findings and limits: Possibly, clonal diversity was underestimated; donors were largely white British and included more females.

Clones were read by immunoSEQ multiplex PCR, and TCRdb kept only the in-frame ones, dropping some. The sample yields about 100,000 clones, roughly nine tenths seen once. V gene TRBV3-1 (or the pseudogene TRBV3-2) combines with J gene TRBJ1-5, with D perhaps matching TRBD1 (5 bases). The receptor comes from an adult in good health. This specimen consisted of peripheral blood, obtained on day 0 of AZD1222 vaccination. The CDR3 reads CASSPSGNNQPQHF. CDR3 nucleotides: TGTGCCAGCAGCCCCTCAGGGAACAATCAGCCCCAGCATTTT.